In terms of frequency, the clone carrying this T cell receptor beta chain is medium-sized. Its antigen is currently unknown. The sample belongs to a study of human CD8 memory T cell subsets. Study observations and caveats: Compared with precursor exhausted T cells, stem-like memory T cells were suggested by Chao1 estimates to be more diverse.

From healthy donors, buffy coats were the source of the PBMC. Negative magnetic separation was used for the enrichment of total CD8+ T cells. UMI-labeled 5' RACE yielded the TCR beta libraries. As processed by the authors: Each TCR beta library had about 2,700 to 18,000 functional CDR3 beta clonotypes. TCRdb re-called the 5' RACE reads; one entry per CDR3 protein, DNA not given. The V and J calls come from TCRdb's annotation, not from the publication. This sample's clone table lists thousands of distinct CDR3 sequences. This CDR3 contains 15 residues. CDR1 and CDR2 (germline): SGDLS, YYNGEE. The source is a human donor in good health. Sample: CD8+ T cells from PBMCs. The chain employs TRBV9 and TRBJ1-1; TCRdb proposes TRBD1, but this gene call is untestable without DNA. The CDR3: CASSEGTGSNTEAFF.